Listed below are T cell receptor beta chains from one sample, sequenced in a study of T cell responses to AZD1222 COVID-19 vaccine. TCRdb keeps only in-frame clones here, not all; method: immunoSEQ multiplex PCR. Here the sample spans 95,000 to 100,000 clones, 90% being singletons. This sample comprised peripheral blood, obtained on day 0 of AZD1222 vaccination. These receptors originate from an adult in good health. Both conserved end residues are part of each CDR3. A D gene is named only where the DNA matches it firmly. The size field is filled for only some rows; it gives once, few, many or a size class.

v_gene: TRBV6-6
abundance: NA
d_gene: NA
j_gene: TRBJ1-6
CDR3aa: CASSPRGGRESRNSPLHF
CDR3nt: TGTGCCAGCAGTCCCCGGGGGGGGCGAGAATCCCGTAATTCACCCCTCCACTTT

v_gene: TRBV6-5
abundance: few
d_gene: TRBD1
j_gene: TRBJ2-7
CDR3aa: CASQPGTERTYEQYF
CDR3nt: TGTGCCAGCCAACCAGGGACAGAGCGAACCTACGAGCAGTACTTC

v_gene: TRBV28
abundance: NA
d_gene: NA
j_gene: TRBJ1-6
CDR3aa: CASSFGGGDSPLHF
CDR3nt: TGTGCCAGCAGTTTCGGGGGCGGGGATTCACCCCTCCACTTT

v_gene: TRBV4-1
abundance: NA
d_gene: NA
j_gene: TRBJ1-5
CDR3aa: CASSPQGGRNQPQHF
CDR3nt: TGCGCCAGCAGCCCACAGGGAGGTCGCAATCAGCCCCAGCATTTT

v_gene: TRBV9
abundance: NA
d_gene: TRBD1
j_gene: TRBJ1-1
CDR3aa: CASSAGQGLHTEAFF
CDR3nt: TGTGCCAGCAGCGCGGGACAGGGGTTGCACACTGAAGCTTTCTTT

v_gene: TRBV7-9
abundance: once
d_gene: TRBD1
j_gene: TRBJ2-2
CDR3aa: CASTNRGPNTGELFF
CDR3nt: TGTGCCAGCACTAACAGGGGGCCGAACACCGGGGAGCTGTTTTTT

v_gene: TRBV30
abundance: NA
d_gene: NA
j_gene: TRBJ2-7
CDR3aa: CACRRSSYEQYF
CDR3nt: TGTGCCTGCCGAAGGAGCTCCTACGAGCAGTACTTC

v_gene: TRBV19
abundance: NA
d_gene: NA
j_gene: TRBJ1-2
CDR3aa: CASSISTELYGYTF
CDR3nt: TGTGCCAGTAGTATTTCGACAGAGCTCTATGGCTACACCTTC

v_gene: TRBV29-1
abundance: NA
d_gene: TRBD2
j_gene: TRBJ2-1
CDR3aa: CSAGREKGNNEQFF
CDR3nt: TGCAGCGCTGGGAGGGAGAAGGGCAACAATGAGCAGTTCTTC

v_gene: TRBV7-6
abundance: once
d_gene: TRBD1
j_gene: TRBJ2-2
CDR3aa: CASSLGGQGDTGELFF
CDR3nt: TGTGCCAGCAGCTTAGGGGGACAGGGTGACACCGGGGAGCTGTTTTTT

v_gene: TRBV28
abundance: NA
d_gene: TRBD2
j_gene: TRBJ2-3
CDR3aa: CASSSLAAGGTSTDTQYF
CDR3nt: TGTGCCAGCAGTTCGCTAGCGGCGGGGGGTACTAGCACAGATACGCAGTATTTT

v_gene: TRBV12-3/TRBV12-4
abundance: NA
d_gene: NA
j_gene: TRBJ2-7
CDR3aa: CASSLSLTYEQYF
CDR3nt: TGTGCCAGCAGTTTATCCCTCACCTACGAGCAGTACTTC

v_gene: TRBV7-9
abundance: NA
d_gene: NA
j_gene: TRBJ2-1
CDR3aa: CASSSTGYNEQFF
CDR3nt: TGTGCCAGCAGCTCCACTGGCTACAATGAGCAGTTCTTC

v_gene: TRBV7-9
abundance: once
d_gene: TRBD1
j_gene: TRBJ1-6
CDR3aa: CASSTGQGVSPLHF
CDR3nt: TGTGCCAGCAGCACTGGACAGGGGGTTTCACCCCTCCACTTT

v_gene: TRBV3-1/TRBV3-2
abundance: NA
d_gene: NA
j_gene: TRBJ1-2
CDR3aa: CASSRGPYGYTF
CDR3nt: TGTGCCAGCAGCAGGGGACCGTATGGCTACACCTTC

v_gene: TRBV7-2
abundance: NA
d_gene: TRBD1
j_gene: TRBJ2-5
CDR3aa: CASSKTRQGAETQYF
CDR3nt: TGTGCCAGCAGCAAGACTCGACAGGGTGCGGAGACCCAGTACTTC

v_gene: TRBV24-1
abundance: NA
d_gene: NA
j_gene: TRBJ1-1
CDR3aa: CATSDFQGTEAFF
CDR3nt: TGTGCCACCAGTGATTTTCAGGGGACTGAAGCTTTCTTT

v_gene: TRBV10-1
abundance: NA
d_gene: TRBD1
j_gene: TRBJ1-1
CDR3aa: CASSDQGGDRVNTEAFF
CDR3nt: TGCGCCAGCAGCGATCAGGGGGGGGACAGGGTGAACACTGAAGCTTTCTTT

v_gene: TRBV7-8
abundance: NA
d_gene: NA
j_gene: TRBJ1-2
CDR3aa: CASSLGRDYGYTF
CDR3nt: TGTGCCAGCAGCTTAGGCAGGGACTATGGCTACACCTTC

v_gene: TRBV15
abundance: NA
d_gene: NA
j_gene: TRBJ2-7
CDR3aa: CASPPRQTLSYEQYF
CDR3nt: TGTGCCAGCCCCCCACGGCAGACGCTCTCCTACGAGCAGTACTTC

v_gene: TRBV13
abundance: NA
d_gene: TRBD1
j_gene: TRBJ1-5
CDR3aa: CASSLGTGGQPQHF
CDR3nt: TGTGCCAGCAGCTTGGGGACAGGGGGACAGCCCCAGCATTTT

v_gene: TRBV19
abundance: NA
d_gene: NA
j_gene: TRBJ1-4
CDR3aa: CASSRTRKNEKLFF
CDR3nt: TGTGCCAGTAGTAGGACAAGAAAAAACGAAAAACTGTTTTTT